These T cell receptor beta chains were read from a single sample in a study of blood T cell repertoires in COVID-19. Measured with immunoSEQ multiplex PCR; TCRdb has only the in-frame clones, and not every one. The sample has under 400,000 clones; roughly 90% are singletons. Sequenced material: peripheral blood. These receptors were obtained from a woman in her 30s with COVID-19, enrolled during active disease. Each CDR3 is given with its conserved first and last residue. Fields, in order: J gene, V gene, clone size, CDR3 length, D gene, CDR3 DNA, CDR3 protein. A D gene is named only where the DNA matches it firmly. Rows may omit the clone size; those that give it use once, few, many or a size class.

TRBJ1-5 TRBV19 - 13 - TGTGCCAGTAGTATCACGGGGGATCAGCCCCAGCATTTT CASSITGDQPQHF
TRBJ2-1 TRBV7-3 - 14 TRBD2 TGTGCCAGCAGCCTTAGCGGGATAGACAATGAGCAGTTCTTC CASSLSGIDNEQFF
TRBJ2-7 TRBV5-1 - 11 TRBD1 TGCGCCAGACTGACAGGGTTCGAGCAGTACTTC CARLTGFEQYF
TRBJ2-2 TRBV30 - 14 - TGTGCCTGGAAGACGGGATCCCATGACGGGGAGCTGTTTTTT CAWKTGSHDGELFF
TRBJ1-2 TRBV27 - 15 TRBD1 TGTGCCAGCAGTTTTAGGGACAGGGGGACTAGTGGCTACACCTTC CASSFRDRGTSGYTF
TRBJ2-1 TRBV20-1 - 11 - TGCAGTGCTAGATCCTCCAATGAGCAGTTCTTC CSARSSNEQFF
TRBJ2-5 TRBV10-3 - 15 TRBD1 TGTGCCATCAGTGTGGACAGGGGTTTCCAAGAGACCCAGTACTTC CAISVDRGFQETQYF
TRBJ1-5 TRBV28 - 16 TRBD1 TGTGCCAGCACTTCCCGAGACAGGGTCCCCTATCAGCCCCAGCATTTT CASTSRDRVPYQPQHF
TRBJ2-5 TRBV5-4 - 13 - TGTGCCAGCAGCGTGAACACAGGGGAGACCCAGTACTTC CASSVNTGETQYF
TRBJ2-7 TRBV30 once 15 TRBD1 TGTGCCTGGAGTGAAATGGCAGGGGGCAGCTACGAGCAGTACTTC CAWSEMAGGSYEQYF
TRBJ1-5 TRBV28 - 18 - TGTGCCAGCAGTTTAAGTCCCGGTCTCGGGTCTCTGGATCAGCCCCAGCATTTT CASSLSPGLGSLDQPQHF
TRBJ1-1 TRBV25-1 - 13 - TGTGCCAGCAGTGCATACAAGAACACTGAAGCTTTCTTT CASSAYKNTEAFF
TRBJ1-4 TRBV7-6 - 18 TRBD1 TGTGCCAGCAGCTATAGAACCGGGACAGGGATTCGGGATGAAAAACTGTTTTTT CASSYRTGTGIRDEKLFF
TRBJ2-7 TRBV27 - 15 - TGTGCCAGCAGCAAGGGGGGGTCAGGTTCCTACGAGCAGTACTTC CASSKGGSGSYEQYF
TRBJ2-1 TRBV14 few 17 TRBD2 TGTGCCAGCAGCCAAGGGACGCTAGCGGGAGGGTTCGGTGAGCAGTTCTTC CASSQGTLAGGFGEQFF
TRBJ1-2 TRBV7-9 - 16 - TGTGCCAGCAGCTTAGTATCCGGGGGGCTGAACTATGGCTACACCTTC CASSLVSGGLNYGYTF
TRBJ2-1 TRBV7-3 - 15 TRBD2 TGTGCCAGCAGCCTAGCGGGAGGCAACTACAATGAGCAGTTCTTC CASSLAGGNYNEQFF
TRBJ2-1 TRBV24-1 - 16 - TGTGCCACCGCTAAGGCGACAGGAACACCGGGAAATGAGCAGTTCTTC CATAKATGTPGNEQFF
TRBJ1-2 TRBV6-4 - 16 - TGTGCCAGCAGTGCCCCCCGAGGAGGCCCCAGAGATGGCTACACCTTC CASSAPRGGPRDGYTF
TRBJ2-1 TRBV7-9 - 14 - TGTGCCAGCAGCTTAGTGGGCAGGGGAGATGAGCAGTTCTTC CASSLVGRGDEQFF
TRBJ1-2 TRBV7-9 - 13 - TGTGCCAGCAGCAGAGACAGCTTCGGTGGCTACACCTTC CASSRDSFGGYTF
TRBJ2-5 TRBV10-2 - 14 - TGCGCCAGCAGTCCACTAGTCCTCCAAGAGACCCAGTACTTC CASSPLVLQETQYF